These 22 T cell receptor beta chains were sequenced from one sample in a study of OX40 agonist ivuxolimab in advanced cancers. Profiling relied on immunoSEQ multiplex PCR, and the TCRdb table lists in-frame clones only, not all of them. The sample holds about 52,000 clones, roughly nine tenths seen once. Here the sequenced sample was CD4+ or CD8+ T cells sorted from blood, taken in a trial of the OX40 agonist ivuxolimab. These receptors all come from an adult with an advanced solid tumor such as melanoma, head and neck, liver or kidney cancer.

This clone was seen just once. J is TRBJ1-1 and V is TRBV7-9; 8 positions match TRBD1. Unmatched junction bases numbered 6, after V lost 3 bases and J lost 6 bases. Per germline, CDR1 SEHNR and CDR2 FQNEAQ (reference sequence). The CDR3 loop spans 14 amino acids. In nucleotides, the CDR3 is TGTGCCAGCAGCTTGCAGGGGGCATGGGCTGAAGCTTTCTTT. Its protein is CASSLQGAWAEAFF. The whole variable domain, remainder taken from reference TRBV7-9 and TRBJ1-1, is DTGVSQNPRHKITKRGQNVTFRCDPISEHNRLYWYRQTLGQGPEFLTYFQNEAQLEKSRLLSDRFSAERPKGSFSTLEIQRTEQGDSAMYLCASSLQGAWAEAFFGQGTRLTVV.

The chain employs TRBV6-6 and TRBJ2-7; TRBD1 or TRBD2 may be the D gene (5 bases each). CDR1 and CDR2 (germline): MNHNY, SVGAGI (reference sequence). V lost 4 bases and J 0 bases, leaving 13 bases between the germline ends. The CDR3 extends over 15 amino acids. This CDR3 reads CASSSSGQSSYEQYF. DNA for the CDR3: TGTGCCAGCAGTTCCTCGGGGCAGAGCTCCTACGAGCAGTACTTC.

The chain employs TRBV10-2 and TRBJ2-7; perhaps TRBD1 as D (5 bases). CDR1 and CDR2 from the germline V gene are WSHSY and SAAADI. This CDR3 is built from 13 residues. V lost 7 bases and J 9 bases, leaving 19 bases between the germline ends. This CDR3 is CASKGRVNMGQYF. The CDR3 nucleotides are TGCGCCAGCAAGGGCAGGGTAAATATGGGGCAGTACTTC.

The V gene is TRBV11-2, the J gene TRBJ1-6; D is perhaps TRBD1 (6 bases). Germline CDR1 is SGHAT and CDR2 is FQNNGV. The length of the CDR3 is 16 residues. The V gene lost 0 bases and the J gene lost 6 bases, with 12 bases spanning the gap. The CDR3 reads CASSLDRGIGNSPLHF. The CDR3 nucleotides read TGTGCCAGCAGCTTAGACAGGGGAATTGGTAATTCACCCCTCCACTTT.

The J gene is TRBJ2-1, the V gene TRBV27, with D unresolved. The CDR3 is made up of 12 amino acids. The germline V gene has CDR1 MNHEY and CDR2 SMNVEV (reference sequence). Trimming took off 8 bases at V and 7 bases at J, with 12 bases between the two ends. For the CDR3, the DNA is TGTGCCAGCCGCACCACGGGTAATGAGCAGTTCTTC. This encodes CASRTTGNEQFF.

V is TRBV30 and J is TRBJ2-7; 11 bases agree with TRBD1. Germline CDR1 is GTSNPN and CDR2 is SVGIG (reference sequence). V was pared by 8 bases and J by 6 bases, with 9 bases of the junction left unmatched. The CDR3 runs 13 residues. The CDR3 reads CARSGTGGLEQYF. In nucleotides, the CDR3 is TGTGCCCGATCCGGGACAGGGGGGCTCGAGCAGTACTTC.

The gene calls are TRBV19 and TRBJ1-1, with a possible D match to TRBD1 (5 bases). Germline CDR1 and CDR2: LNHDA and SQIVND (reference sequence). The CDR3 is 16 amino acids. Trimming stripped 8 bases from V and 3 bases from J, with 22 bases between. The CDR3 is CASSLNLFGGDTEAFF. CDR3 bases: TGTGCCAGTTCCTTAAATCTATTTGGAGGGGACACTGAAGCTTTCTTT.

This clone was counted only a few times. V usage is TRBV2 and J usage is TRBJ1-1; the match to TRBD1 covers 8 bases. V lost 7 bases to trimming and J lost 5 bases; unmatched junction nucleotides: 6. Germline loops: CDR1 SNHLY, CDR2 FYNNEI. This CDR3 has 13 residues. In nucleotides, the CDR3 is TGTGCCAGCACTGAGCAGGGGGCAACTGAAGCTTTCTTT. It translates to CASTEQGATEAFF.

This chain joins TRBV30 and TRBJ2-3; TRBD1 aligns across 12 bases. Unmatched junction bases numbered 3, after V lost 2 bases and J lost 3 bases. In germline, CDR1 is GTSNPN, CDR2 SVGIG (reference sequence). The CDR3 extends over 15 amino acids. The CDR3 loop reads CAWSMGQGATDTQYF. CDR3 nucleotides: TGTGCCTGGAGTATGGGACAGGGGGCGACAGATACGCAGTATTTT. Full variable domain (remainder filled in from reference TRBV30 and TRBJ2-3): SQTIHQWPATLVQPVGSPLSLECTVEGTSNPNLYWYRQAAGRGLQLLFYSVGIGQISSEVPQNLSASRPQDRQFILSSKKLLLSDSGFYLCAWSMGQGATDTQYFGPGTRLTVL.

V usage is TRBV2 and J usage is TRBJ1-4; no clear D gene. The germline V and J ends were trimmed by 3 bases and 3 bases, with 5 bases remaining between them. CDR3 length equals 13 residues. The germline V gene has CDR1 SNHLY and CDR2 FYNNEI. CDR3 DNA: TGTGCCAGCAGTGAGCAGGCTAATGAAAAACTGTTTTTT. This translates into CASSEQANEKLFF.

The chain joins TRBV6-6 to TRBJ1-2; the match to TRBD1 covers 7 bases. CDR1 and CDR2 from the germline V gene are MNHNY and SVGAGI (reference sequence). This CDR3 has 13 residues. Trimming at V came to 2 bases and at J to 6 bases, leaving 3 bases not matched to a gene. The CDR3 here is CASSYPDRDGYTF. CDR3 in DNA: TGTGCCAGCAGTTACCCCGACAGGGATGGCTACACCTTC.

This clone was counted a few times. J is TRBJ1-6 and V is TRBV6-1; D unclear. V lost 6 bases, J lost 7 bases, and 10 bases lay in between. Per the germline V gene, CDR1 is MNHNS and CDR2 is SASEGT. The CDR3 runs 13 residues. This CDR3 reads CASRDPANSPLHF. CDR3 sequence (DNA): TGTGCCAGCAGGGACCCTGCGAATTCACCCCTCCACTTT.

The rearrangement uses TRBV2 and TRBJ2-5, with 15 bases lining up with TRBD2. The junction had 9 bases not matched to a gene; V was cut back by 7 bases and J by 0 bases. The CDR3 consists of 18 residues. Per germline, CDR1 SNHLY and CDR2 FYNNEI. CDR3 residues: CASKKTGTSGGYQETQYF. CDR3 nucleotides: TGTGCCAGCAAGAAGACCGGGACTAGCGGGGGGTACCAAGAGACCCAGTACTTC. The variable domain in full, completed from reference TRBV2 and TRBJ2-5, reads EPEVTQTPSHQVTQMGQEVILRCVPISNHLYFYWYRQILGQKVEFLVSFYNNEISEKSEIFDDQFSVERPDGSNFTLKIRSTKLEDSAMYFCASKKTGTSGGYQETQYFGPGTRLLVL.

The chain has TRBV5-1 and TRBJ1-6, with D hard to call. Germline CDR1 reads SGHRS; CDR2 reads YFSETQ. With 7 bases removed from V and 7 bases from J, the gap between germline ends came to 12 bases. The CDR3 is 13 amino acids. The CDR3, as DNA: TGCGCCAGCCGGTTTAGGGAAAATTCACCCCTCCACTTT. Translation: CASRFRENSPLHF.

The V and J genes are TRBV7-2 and TRBJ2-1, with no clear D. V gave up 5 bases and J gave up 5 bases, with 13 bases separating them. The CDR3 totals 14 residues. The germline V gene encodes CDR1 SGHTA and CDR2 FQGNSA. The CDR3 protein is CASSPPPEHNEQFF. The CDR3 bases are TGTGCCAGCAGCCCCCCACCCGAGCACAATGAGCAGTTCTTC.

This chain uses TRBV14 with TRBJ2-7; D possibly corresponds to TRBD2 (6 bases). Trimming removed 2 bases from V and 4 bases from J, with 24 bases in between. Germline CDR1 is SGHDN and CDR2 is FVKESK. The CDR3 has 18 residues. The CDR3 sequence: CASSQLPPGLQIPYEQYF. The CDR3 DNA sequence: TGTGCCAGCAGCCAACTCCCGCCGGGACTTCAGATCCCATACGAGCAGTACTTC.

The chain has TRBV6-5 and TRBJ1-5; a possible D gene is TRBD1 (5 bases). V dropped 3 bases and J dropped 2 bases, with 11 bases sitting between them. CDR1 is MNHEY, CDR2 SVGAGI, per germline. This CDR3 region has 15 residues. The CDR3 region has the DNA TGTGCCAGCAGTTATTCCAGGGTGGGCAATCAGCCCCAGCATTTT. It is translated as CASSYSRVGNQPQHF.

V and J are TRBV5-1 and TRBJ2-7; 7 nucleotides line up with TRBD2. Looked up from germline, CDR1 is SGHRS and CDR2 is YFSETQ. This CDR3 is 14 amino acids long. The J segment lost 2 bases and the V segment lost 5 bases, leaving 7 bases of the junction unmatched. CDR3 nucleotide sequence: TGCGCCAGCAGAGATGGCGGGGGACCCTACGAGCAGTACTTC. The encoded protein is CASRDGGGPYEQYF. Together with reference TRBV5-1 and TRBJ2-7, the CDR3 gives the full variable domain: KAGVTQTPRYLIKTRGQQVTLSCSPISGHRSVSWYQQTPGQGLQFLFEYFSETQRNKGNFPGRFSGRQFSNSRSEMNVSTLELGDSALYLCASRDGGGPYEQYFGPGTRLTVT.

The chain uses TRBV11-2 and TRBJ1-2; the D gene is possibly TRBD1 (6 bases). Germline values: CDR1 SGHAT, CDR2 FQNNGV. The CDR3 runs 14 residues. V lost 2 bases, J lost 8 bases, and 15 bases lay in between. The CDR3 DNA is TGTGCCAGCAGCTTAAGCCAGGGGCGAATCGGCTACACCTTC. Residues: CASSLSQGRIGYTF.

There are a few counts of this clone. The chain uses TRBV19 and TRBJ1-1; a weak D match, TRBD1 (5 bases). Germline-derived CDR1 and CDR2 are LNHDA and SQIVND (reference sequence). The CDR3 extends over 16 amino acids. The V gene lost 6 bases and the J gene lost 1 base, with 18 bases spanning the gap. DNA for the CDR3: TGTGCCAGTAGCATCGGCAGGGACCTGGGGAACACTGAAGCTTTCTTT. Translation: CASSIGRDLGNTEAFF.

This chain connects TRBV5-1 to TRBJ1-3; the D is unclear. The V gene lost 3 bases and the J gene lost 5 bases, with 15 bases spanning the gap. Per the germline V gene, CDR1 is SGHRS and CDR2 is YFSETQ. The CDR3 spans 15 residues. CDR3 protein: CASSSSATARNTIYF. The CDR3 DNA sequence: TGCGCCAGCAGCTCCTCCGCGACTGCAAGAAACACCATATATTTT.

V and J are TRBV14 and TRBJ1-1; no firm D call. The germline CDR1 and CDR2 sequences are SGHDN and FVKESK. Trimming stripped 4 bases from V and 0 bases from J, with 15 bases between. The CDR3 sequence is 16 residues long. The CDR3 nucleotides read TGTGCCAGCAGCCCCAGTCGTCCGGGAATGAACACTGAAGCTTTCTTT. Translated: CASSPSRPGMNTEAFF.